The rows below give T cell receptor beta chains drawn from one sample of a study of shared clonotypes between healthy human individuals. The table came from immunoSEQ multiplex PCR; TCRdb's copy has only in-frame clones and leaves some out. The table shows roughly 810,000 clones, with around 96% occurring only once. Sample: naive CD8+ T cells sorted from blood. The receptors shown here come from a man aged 25 to 45 in good health. CDR3s include the opening cysteine and the closing phenylalanine or tryptophan. Each record gives: J gene, V gene, D gene, clone size, CDR3 DNA, CDR3 protein. The D gene is left open where the match is weak. The size field is filled for only some rows; it gives once, few, many or a size class.

J: TRBJ1-4; V: TRBV7-2; D: -; size: -; DNA: TGTGCCAGCAGCTTAGAGGGGCCGACTAATGAAAAACTGTTTTTT; CDR3: CASSLEGPTNEKLFF
J: TRBJ2-7; V: TRBV11-2; D: -; size: -; DNA: TGTGCCAGCAGCTTAGATCCAGGTGCGTACGAGCAGTACTTC; CDR3: CASSLDPGAYEQYF
J: TRBJ2-2; V: TRBV11-3; D: TRBD1; size: -; DNA: TGTGCCAGCAGCTTGCGTCAGGGGGCGGGCGGGGAGCTGTTTTTT; CDR3: CASSLRQGAGGELFF
J: TRBJ2-7; V: TRBV4-1; D: -; size: once; DNA: TGCGCCAGCAGCCAAGTGGCGGACAGCTCCTACGAGCAGTACTTC; CDR3: CASSQVADSSYEQYF
J: TRBJ1-2; V: TRBV7-9; D: TRBD1; size: -; DNA: TGTGCCAGCAGCGAGACAGGGGGCGCAATAGTGGATGGCTACACCTTC; CDR3: CASSETGGAIVDGYTF
J: TRBJ2-7; V: TRBV7-8; D: TRBD2; size: -; DNA: TGTGCCAGCAGCCTCTCTGCGGGAGAGACCTACGAGCAGTACTTC; CDR3: CASSLSAGETYEQYF
J: TRBJ2-1; V: TRBV2; D: -; size: once; DNA: TGTGCCATCGAGGCAGGGGTCGGCTACAATGAGCAGTTCTTC; CDR3: CAIEAGVGYNEQFF
J: TRBJ2-2; V: TRBV2; D: TRBD2; size: -; DNA: TGTGCCAGCAGTGAGGGACTAGGTGGGGAGCTGTTTTTT; CDR3: CASSEGLGGELFF
J: TRBJ2-2; V: TRBV2; D: -; size: -; DNA: TGTGCCAGCAGTCTCAACTCAGGGTACAACACCGGGGAGCTGTTTTTT; CDR3: CASSLNSGYNTGELFF
J: TRBJ2-5; V: TRBV13; D: -; size: -; DNA: TGTGCCAGCAGCTTACGGGCACAAGAGACCCAGTACTTC; CDR3: CASSLRAQETQYF
J: TRBJ2-1; V: TRBV9; D: -; size: -; DNA: TGTGCCAGCAGCGTAGTCCCCTCGAACAATGAGCAGTTCTTC; CDR3: CASSVVPSNNEQFF
J: TRBJ2-7; V: TRBV19; D: -; size: -; DNA: TGTGCCAGTAGTATAGTCGGACAGAGCCTATACGAGCAGTACTTC; CDR3: CASSIVGQSLYEQYF
J: TRBJ2-2; V: TRBV7-9; D: TRBD1; size: -; DNA: TGTGCCAGCAGCCCACCCCGGGACAGGGGACCTCTACACACCGGGGAGCTGTTTTTT; CDR3: CASSPPRDRGPLHTGELFF
J: TRBJ2-3; V: TRBV9; D: TRBD2; size: -; DNA: TGTGCCAGCAGCGTAGCGGGGAGGGGCACAGATACGCAGTATTTT; CDR3: CASSVAGRGTDTQYF
J: TRBJ1-2; V: TRBV28; D: -; size: -; DNA: TGTGCCAGCAGCCTAGGGCCAGACAAATATGGCTACACCTTC; CDR3: CASSLGPDKYGYTF
J: TRBJ2-7; V: TRBV7-9; D: -; size: -; DNA: TGTGCCAGCAGCTTAGCGCTACCTGAGGGGCAGTACTTC; CDR3: CASSLALPEGQYF
J: TRBJ2-1; V: TRBV12-5; D: TRBD1; size: -; DNA: TGTGCTAGTGGTTCTTCGACAGGGGTACGTGAGCAGTTCTTC; CDR3: CASGSSTGVREQFF
J: TRBJ2-2; V: TRBV5-6; D: -; size: -; DNA: TGTGCCAGCAGCCACACAGGGACCGGGGAGCTGTTTTTT; CDR3: CASSHTGTGELFF
J: TRBJ1-1; V: TRBV7-2; D: -; size: -; DNA: TGTGCCAGCAGCTCCTCAGGGACCGACATGAACACTGAAGCTTTCTTT; CDR3: CASSSSGTDMNTEAFF
J: TRBJ1-5; V: TRBV5-5; D: -; size: -; DNA: TGTGCCAGCAGCTCTTTGTTTGGGGAGGGTCAGCCCCAGCATTTT; CDR3: CASSSLFGEGQPQHF
J: TRBJ2-3; V: TRBV13; D: TRBD1; size: -; DNA: TGTGCCAGCAGCGACGACAGGGGGAGGGCAGATACGCAGTATTTT; CDR3: CASSDDRGRADTQYF
J: TRBJ2-5; V: TRBV7-2; D: TRBD1; size: -; DNA: TGTGCCAGCAGCCGTGGGACAGGGGGGGAGACCCAGTACTTC; CDR3: CASSRGTGGETQYF
J: TRBJ2-7; V: TRBV11-2; D: -; size: -; DNA: TGTGCCAGCAGCTTAGTCGTCTCCTCCGGCTACGAGCAGTACTTC; CDR3: CASSLVVSSGYEQYF
J: TRBJ1-5; V: TRBV27; D: -; size: -; DNA: TGTGCCAGCAGTGTACAGGGCTCCAATCAGCCCCAGCATTTT; CDR3: CASSVQGSNQPQHF
J: TRBJ2-7; V: TRBV27; D: TRBD1; size: -; DNA: TGTGCCAGCAGTTCCTCACAGGGGGTAGAGCAGTACTTC; CDR3: CASSSSQGVEQYF
J: TRBJ2-5; V: TRBV7-9; D: TRBD2; size: -; DNA: TGTGCCAGCGGGAGGGCCGGGGAGACCCAGTACTTC; CDR3: CASGRAGETQYF
J: TRBJ2-7; V: TRBV7-9; D: TRBD2; size: -; DNA: TGTGCCAGCAGCTCAGAAACCGCTAGCGGGAGGATCTACGAGCAGTACTTC; CDR3: CASSSETASGRIYEQYF
J: TRBJ2-1; V: TRBV18; D: -; size: -; DNA: TGTGCCAGCTCACCAGGGGTCCCGGATGACTCGCGCTTCGATGAGCAGTTCTTC; CDR3: CASSPGVPDDSRFDEQFF
J: TRBJ2-7; V: TRBV14; D: -; size: -; DNA: TGTGCCAGCAGCCCCCCGAGCTCCTACGAGCAGTACTTC; CDR3: CASSPPSSYEQYF
J: TRBJ2-3; V: TRBV7-8; D: TRBD2; size: -; DNA: TGTGCCAGCAGCTTAGGGTCTAGCGGTAGCACAGATACGCAGTATTTT; CDR3: CASSLGSSGSTDTQYF
J: TRBJ2-7; V: TRBV5-5; D: -; size: -; DNA: TGTGCCAGCAGCTCGGGACTGTCCTACGAGCAGTACTTC; CDR3: CASSSGLSYEQYF